Listed below are T cell receptor beta chains from one sample, sequenced in a study of OX40 agonist ivuxolimab in advanced cancers. Assay used: immunoSEQ multiplex PCR; TCRdb lists only in-frame clones, some missing. Of about 47,000 clones in the sample, about 86% were seen once. The sample here was CD4+ or CD8+ T cells sorted from blood, taken in a trial of the OX40 agonist ivuxolimab. These receptors were obtained from an adult with an advanced solid tumor such as melanoma, head and neck, liver or kidney cancer. CDR3s include the opening cysteine and the closing phenylalanine or tryptophan. A D gene is named only where the DNA matches it firmly. Expanded clones get a size class; other rows say once, few or many, or leave the size out.

DNA	CDR3	D	V	J	size
TGTGCCAGCAAGACAGGGTCAACTAATGAAAAACTGTTTTTT	CASKTGSTNEKLFF	TRBD1	TRBV13	TRBJ1-4	NA
TGTGCCAGCAGGAAGCAGAGCATGGGGACCCAGTACTTC	CASRKQSMGTQYF	NA	TRBV27	TRBJ2-5	NA
TGTGCCAGCAGTGAACTGGGACTAGCGGGGACAATCGCGCCCTACGAGCAGTACTTC	CASSELGLAGTIAPYEQYF	TRBD2	TRBV6-1	TRBJ2-7	NA
TGTGCCAGCAGGGGAACCTATGGCTACACCTTC	CASRGTYGYTF	NA	TRBV28	TRBJ1-2	NA
TGTGCCAGCAGCGTAGGGGCTATAAGCAATCAGCCCCAGCATTTT	CASSVGAISNQPQHF	NA	TRBV9	TRBJ1-5	NA
TGTGCCAGCAGCTTGAGCCCTCAGAATACGCAGTATTTT	CASSLSPQNTQYF	NA	TRBV5-8	TRBJ2-3	NA
TGCGCCAGCAGCCATGGAGGGGAAGAGACCCAGTACTTC	CASSHGGEETQYF	NA	TRBV5-1	TRBJ2-5	NA
TGCGCCAGCAGCCCGGGACTAGCGGGATACCAAGAGACCCAGTACTTC	CASSPGLAGYQETQYF	TRBD2	TRBV5-1	TRBJ2-5	once
TGTGCCAGCTCACCACTACTGCTTGGCAGTGAGCAGTTCTTC	CASSPLLLGSEQFF	NA	TRBV18	TRBJ2-1	NA
TGCGCCAGCAGCTCTAGTTCGGTAATGGGCTACGAGCAGTACTTC	CASSSSSVMGYEQYF	NA	TRBV5-1	TRBJ2-7	NA
TGTGCCAGCAGCTTAGCGTCTACGGCAGGGGGGGAGACCCAGTACTTC	CASSLASTAGGETQYF	NA	TRBV7-9	TRBJ2-5	NA
TGTGCCAGCAGTGGGGACAGGGGGCATGGTGGCTACACCTTC	CASSGDRGHGGYTF	TRBD1	TRBV2	TRBJ1-2	NA
TGTGCCAGCAGTTCTGGACAGGGAAACAATCAGCCCCAGCATTTT	CASSSGQGNNQPQHF	TRBD1	TRBV28	TRBJ1-5	NA
TGCGCCAGCAGCCTAGGGGGGCGCACTGAAGCTTTCTTT	CASSLGGRTEAFF	NA	TRBV5-1	TRBJ1-1	NA
TGTGCCTGGAGTCTATGGGGCGGGGTCCGCAATGAGCAGTTCTTC	CAWSLWGGVRNEQFF	NA	TRBV30	TRBJ2-1	NA
TGTGCCAGCAGCTCCGGGACGGCGAACACTGAAGCTTTCTTT	CASSSGTANTEAFF	NA	TRBV7-2	TRBJ1-1	NA
TGTGCCAGCAGTTCAGGGTTCAGTCACACTGAAGCTTTCTTT	CASSSGFSHTEAFF	NA	TRBV28	TRBJ1-1	NA
TGTGCCACCAGCAGGGCACCGACAGACGAGCAGTACTTC	CATSRAPTDEQYF	NA	TRBV15	TRBJ2-7	NA
TGTGCCAGCAGTGAAGGGACAGGGGGAGAGTGGGTTGGTCAGCCCCAGCATTTT	CASSEGTGGEWVGQPQHF	TRBD1	TRBV6-1	TRBJ1-5	NA
TGTGCCAGCAGCTTCCGGGACAGCAATCAGCCCCAGCATTTT	CASSFRDSNQPQHF	NA	TRBV5-6	TRBJ1-5	NA
TGTGCCAGCAGTTATATGAGTAACTCTGGAAACACCATATATTTT	CASSYMSNSGNTIYF	NA	TRBV6-5	TRBJ1-3	NA
TGTGCCATCAGTGAGTCGAGAGGGAGCTCCTACGAGCAGTACTTC	CAISESRGSSYEQYF	NA	TRBV10-3	TRBJ2-7	NA
TGTGCCAGCAGTTTGGACTACTCGAACACCGGGGAGCTGTTTTTT	CASSLDYSNTGELFF	NA	TRBV27	TRBJ2-2	few
TGCGCCAGCAGCCAAGATCTTATACAGGTCAGATCTGGAAACACCATATATTTT	CASSQDLIQVRSGNTIYF	NA	TRBV4-1	TRBJ1-3	few
TGCAGTGCTAGGAACGATGAGCAGTTCTTC	CSARNDEQFF	NA	TRBV20-1	TRBJ2-1	NA
TGTGCCAGTAGTATAGATCGGCGGGGCAGGGGAAGCAATCAGCCCCAGCATTTT	CASSIDRRGRGSNQPQHF	NA	TRBV19	TRBJ1-5	NA
TGTGCCAGCAGCTTGGGGACTTATGGCTACACCTTC	CASSLGTYGYTF	NA	TRBV5-4	TRBJ1-2	NA
TGCGCCAGCAACCCGACTAGCGGGAGGTCCTCCTACGAGCAGTACTTC	CASNPTSGRSSYEQYF	TRBD2	TRBV5-1	TRBJ2-7	NA
TGTGCCAGCAGCCAAGATCCACCACCTTCTCTACTCTACGAGCAGTACTTC	CASSQDPPPSLLYEQYF	NA	TRBV4-2	TRBJ2-7	NA
TGTGCCACCAGCAGAGATTTGAGTTCAGGGGGGTACGAGCAGTACTTC	CATSRDLSSGGYEQYF	NA	TRBV15	TRBJ2-7	NA
TGTGCCAGCAGCTTGGGTTCGGGACAGAGGGGAGATACGCAGTATTTT	CASSLGSGQRGDTQYF	TRBD1	TRBV5-4	TRBJ2-3	NA
TGTGCCCCGAGGACAGGGTTCAATCAGCCCCAGCATTTT	CAPRTGFNQPQHF	TRBD1	TRBV10-3	TRBJ1-5	NA
TGTGCCAGCAGCCCGGCGCCCTACAATGAGCAGTTCTTC	CASSPAPYNEQFF	NA	TRBV5-4	TRBJ2-1	NA
TGTGCGGTGGGGGAGGGGAGGAATGAGCAGTTCTTC	CAVGEGRNEQFF	TRBD2	TRBV7-6	TRBJ2-1	NA
TGTGCCAGCAGCACTTCCCGGGAGAATGAGCAGTTCTTC	CASSTSRENEQFF	NA	TRBV7-3	TRBJ2-1	NA